The 5 T cell receptor beta chains below were found in one sample sequenced in a study of CD8+CD57+ T cells in acquired aplastic anemia. CDR3 and TCR beta VDJ profiling relied on a genomic DNA template. One entry per CDR3 protein, called by TCRdb with MiXCR from the reads. The sample has about 150,000 distinct CDR3 sequences; approximately 52% are singletons. Sequencing involved patients with CD8+CD57+ cell expansion previously shown by flow cytometry. The sequencing input was sorted CD4+, CD8+, or CD8+CD57+ T cells (not recorded which) from PBMCs. All receptors come from a human donor with aplastic anemia.

The J gene is TRBJ2-2, the V gene TRBV25-1; D gene unclear. V gave up 1 base and J gave up 2 bases, with 8 bases separating them. The germline CDR1 and CDR2 sequences are MGHDK and SYGVNS. CDR3 length: 15 residues. This CDR3 is CASSESGRNTGELFF. CDR3 DNA: TGTGCCAGCAGTGAATCCGGCAGAAACACCGGGGAGCTGTTTTTT.

For this clonotype: A much larger clone sits a single nucleotide away, making a read error possible. This chain links TRBV19 with TRBJ2-7, with D possibly TRBD2 on 6 matching bases. The V end lost 8 bases, the J end lost 5 bases, and 19 bases lay between the germline ends. Germline CDR1 LNHDA, CDR2 SQIVND (reference sequence). This CDR3 is 14 amino acids long. The CDR3 DNA reads as TGTGCCAGTCGAGGGGAGGACTTCGGCAACGAGCAGTACTTC. It specifies CASRGEDFGNEQYF.

This rearrangement joins TRBV7-9 to TRBJ2-1; possibly TRBD2 for D (6 bases). The CDR3 sequence is 10 residues long. V was trimmed by 8 bases and J by 8 bases, leaving 7 bases between them. Per the germline V gene, CDR1 is SEHNR and CDR2 is FQNEAQ (reference sequence). Here the CDR3 reads CASGGYEQFF. The CDR3 bases are TGTGCCAGCGGGGGGTATGAGCAGTTCTTC.

The chain uses TRBV2 and TRBJ1-6; D is ambiguous. The germline V gene has CDR1 SNHLY and CDR2 FYNNEI. The CDR3 is made up of 12 amino acids. The V and J ends lost 3 bases and 6 bases respectively, with 3 bases between them. The CDR3 sequence is CASSDSNSPLHF. CDR3 coding DNA: TGTGCCAGCAGTGACAGTAATTCACCCCTCCACTTT.

J is TRBJ1-5 and V is TRBV10-2, with D perhaps TRBD1 (5 bases). This CDR3 spans 15 amino acids. CDR1 is WSHSY, CDR2 SAAADI, per germline. The V and J ends lost 6 bases and 0 bases respectively, with 12 bases between them. The CDR3 is CASSPPGDSNQPQHF. For the CDR3, the DNA is TGCGCCAGCAGCCCCCCGGGGGATAGCAATCAGCCCCAGCATTTT.